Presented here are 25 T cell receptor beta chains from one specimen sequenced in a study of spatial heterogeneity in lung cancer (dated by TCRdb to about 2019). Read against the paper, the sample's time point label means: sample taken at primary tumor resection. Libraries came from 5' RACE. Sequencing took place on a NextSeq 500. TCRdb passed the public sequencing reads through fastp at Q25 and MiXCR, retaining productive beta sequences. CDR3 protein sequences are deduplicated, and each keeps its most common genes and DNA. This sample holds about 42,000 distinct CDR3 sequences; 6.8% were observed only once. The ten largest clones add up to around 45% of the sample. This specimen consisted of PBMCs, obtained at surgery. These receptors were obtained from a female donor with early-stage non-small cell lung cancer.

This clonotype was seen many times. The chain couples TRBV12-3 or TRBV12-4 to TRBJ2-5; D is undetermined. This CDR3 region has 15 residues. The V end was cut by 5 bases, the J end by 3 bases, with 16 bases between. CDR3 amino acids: CASSPQIGREETQYF. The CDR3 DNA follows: TGTGCCAGCAGTCCTCAGATAGGCCGGGAAGAGACCCAGTACTTC.

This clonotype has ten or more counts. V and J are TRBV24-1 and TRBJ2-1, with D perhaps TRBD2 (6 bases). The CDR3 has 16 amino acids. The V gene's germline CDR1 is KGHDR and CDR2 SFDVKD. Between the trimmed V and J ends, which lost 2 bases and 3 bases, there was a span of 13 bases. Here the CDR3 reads CATSDYRGGSYNEQFF. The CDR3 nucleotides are TGTGCCACCAGTGATTACCGGGGAGGAAGCTACAATGAGCAGTTCTTC.

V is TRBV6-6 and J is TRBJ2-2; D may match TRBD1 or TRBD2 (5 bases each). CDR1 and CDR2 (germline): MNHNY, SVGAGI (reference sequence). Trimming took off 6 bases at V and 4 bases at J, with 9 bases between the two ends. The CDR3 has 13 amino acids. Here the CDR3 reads CASRSGTTGELFF. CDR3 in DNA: TGTGCCAGCAGGTCAGGGACCACCGGGGAGCTGTTTTTT.

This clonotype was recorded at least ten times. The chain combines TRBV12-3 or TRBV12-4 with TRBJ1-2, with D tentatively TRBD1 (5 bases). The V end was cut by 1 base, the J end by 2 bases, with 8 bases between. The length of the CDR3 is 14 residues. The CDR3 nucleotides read TGTGCCAGCAGTTTAGGGGACCGAAACTATGGCTACACCTTC. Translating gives CASSLGDRNYGYTF.

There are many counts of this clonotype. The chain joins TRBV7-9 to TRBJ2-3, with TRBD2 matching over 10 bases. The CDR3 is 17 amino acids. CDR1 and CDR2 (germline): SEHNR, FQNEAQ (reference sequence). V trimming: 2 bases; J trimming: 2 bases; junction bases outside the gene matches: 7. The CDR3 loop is CASSLSLAGDSTDTQYF. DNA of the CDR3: TGTGCCAGCAGCTTATCCCTAGCGGGGGATTCCACAGATACGCAGTATTTT.

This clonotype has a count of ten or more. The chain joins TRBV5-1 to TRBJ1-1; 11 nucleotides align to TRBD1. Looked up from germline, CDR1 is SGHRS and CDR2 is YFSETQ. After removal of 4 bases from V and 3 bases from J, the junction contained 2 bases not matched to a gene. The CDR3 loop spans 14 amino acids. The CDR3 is CASSRGQGDTEAFF. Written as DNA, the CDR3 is TGCGCCAGCAGCAGGGGACAGGGGGACACTGAAGCTTTCTTT.

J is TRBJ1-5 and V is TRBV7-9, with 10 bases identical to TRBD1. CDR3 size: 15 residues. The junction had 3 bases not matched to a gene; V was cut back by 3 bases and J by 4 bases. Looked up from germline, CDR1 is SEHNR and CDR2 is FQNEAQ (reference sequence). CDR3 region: CASSLGTGANQPQHF. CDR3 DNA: TGTGCCAGCAGCTTGGGGACAGGGGCAAATCAGCCCCAGCATTTT.

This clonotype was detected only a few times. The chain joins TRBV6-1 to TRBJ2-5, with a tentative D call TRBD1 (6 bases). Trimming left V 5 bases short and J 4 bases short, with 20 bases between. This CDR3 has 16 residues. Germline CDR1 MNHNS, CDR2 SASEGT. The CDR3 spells CASSPGHHSSGETQYF. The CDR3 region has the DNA TGTGCCAGCAGTCCGGGACACCATAGTTCAGGAGAGACCCAGTACTTC.

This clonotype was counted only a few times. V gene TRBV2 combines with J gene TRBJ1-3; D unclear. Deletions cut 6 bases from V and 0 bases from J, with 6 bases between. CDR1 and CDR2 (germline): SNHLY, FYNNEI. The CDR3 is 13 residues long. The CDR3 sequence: CASRISSGNTIYF. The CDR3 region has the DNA TGTGCCAGCAGGATCAGCTCTGGAAACACCATATATTTT. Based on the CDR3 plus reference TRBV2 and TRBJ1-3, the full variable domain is EPEVTQTPSHQVTQMGQEVILRCVPISNHLYFYWYRQILGQKVEFLVSFYNNEISEKSEIFDDQFSVERPDGSNFTLKIRSTKLEDSAMYFCASRISSGNTIYFGEGSWLTVV.

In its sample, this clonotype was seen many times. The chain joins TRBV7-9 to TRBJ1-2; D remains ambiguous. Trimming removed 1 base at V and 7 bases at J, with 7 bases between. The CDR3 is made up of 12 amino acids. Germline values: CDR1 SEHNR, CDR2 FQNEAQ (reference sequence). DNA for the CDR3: TGTGCCAGCAGCTTAGAGGCGGGTGGCTACACCTTC. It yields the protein CASSLEAGGYTF.

CDR3 in DNA: TGTGCCAGCAGCCCCGACAGGAACGAGCAGTACTTC. Its protein is CASSPDRNEQYF. The rearrangement joins TRBV11-2 to TRBJ2-7, with D perhaps matching TRBD1 (6 bases). CDR1 and CDR2 from the germline V gene are SGHAT and FQNNGV. V lost 5 bases and J 5 bases, leaving 10 bases between the germline ends. The CDR3 covers 12 residues.

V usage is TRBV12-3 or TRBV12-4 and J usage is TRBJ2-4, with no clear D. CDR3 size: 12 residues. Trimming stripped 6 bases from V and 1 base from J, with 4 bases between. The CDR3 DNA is TGTGCCAGCAGCTTGGCCAAAAACATTCAGTACTTC. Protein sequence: CASSLAKNIQYF.

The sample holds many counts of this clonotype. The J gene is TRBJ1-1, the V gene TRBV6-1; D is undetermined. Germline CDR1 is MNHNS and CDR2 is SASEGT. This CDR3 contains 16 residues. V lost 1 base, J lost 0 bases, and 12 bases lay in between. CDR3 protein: CASSEESHLVNTEAFF. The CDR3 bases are TGTGCCAGCAGTGAAGAATCTCACCTTGTGAACACTGAAGCTTTCTTT.

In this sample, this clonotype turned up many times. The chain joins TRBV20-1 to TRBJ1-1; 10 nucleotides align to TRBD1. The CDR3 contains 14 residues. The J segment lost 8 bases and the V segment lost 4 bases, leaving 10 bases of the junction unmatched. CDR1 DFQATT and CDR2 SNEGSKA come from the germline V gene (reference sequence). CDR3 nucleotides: TGCAGTGCTAACTCCGGGACAGGGGTTTCCGAAGCTTTCTTT. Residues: CSANSGTGVSEAFF.

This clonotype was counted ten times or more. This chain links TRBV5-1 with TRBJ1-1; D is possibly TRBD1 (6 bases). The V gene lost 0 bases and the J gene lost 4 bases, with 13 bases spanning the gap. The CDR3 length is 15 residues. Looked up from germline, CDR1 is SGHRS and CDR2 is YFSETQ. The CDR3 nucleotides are TGCGCCAGCAGCTTGGCCTTCACAGGGAGCACTGAAGCTTTCTTT. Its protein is CASSLAFTGSTEAFF. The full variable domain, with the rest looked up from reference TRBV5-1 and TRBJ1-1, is KAGVTQTPRYLIKTRGQQVTLSCSPISGHRSVSWYQQTPGQGLQFLFEYFSETQRNKGNFPGRFSGRQFSNSRSEMNVSTLELGDSALYLCASSLAFTGSTEAFFGQGTRLTVV.

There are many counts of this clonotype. The CDR3 nucleotides read TGCAGTGCCGATTACGGGGGGGACTACAATGAGCAGTTCTTC. Translating it yields CSADYGGDYNEQFF. The chain employs TRBV20-1 and TRBJ2-1, with 8 bases fitting TRBD2. The germline V gene has CDR1 DFQATT and CDR2 SNEGSKA (reference sequence). The ends lost 6 bases at V and 3 bases at J; junction bases unmatched: 7. There are 14 residues in the CDR3.

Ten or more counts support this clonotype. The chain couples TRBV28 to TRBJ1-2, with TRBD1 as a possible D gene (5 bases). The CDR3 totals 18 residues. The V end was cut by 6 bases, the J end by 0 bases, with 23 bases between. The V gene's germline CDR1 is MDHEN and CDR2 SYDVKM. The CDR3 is CASSRPARVTLANYGYTF. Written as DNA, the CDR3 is TGTGCCAGCAGCCGCCCCGCCAGGGTCACATTAGCTAACTATGGCTACACCTTC.

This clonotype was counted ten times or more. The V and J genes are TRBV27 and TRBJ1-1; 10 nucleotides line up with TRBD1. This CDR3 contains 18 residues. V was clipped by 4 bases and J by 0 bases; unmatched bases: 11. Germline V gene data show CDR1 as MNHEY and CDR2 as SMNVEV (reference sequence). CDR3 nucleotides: TGTGCCAGCAGTTCCCCAATCCGGGACAGGGGATTGAACACTGAAGCTTTCTTT. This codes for CASSSPIRDRGLNTEAFF.

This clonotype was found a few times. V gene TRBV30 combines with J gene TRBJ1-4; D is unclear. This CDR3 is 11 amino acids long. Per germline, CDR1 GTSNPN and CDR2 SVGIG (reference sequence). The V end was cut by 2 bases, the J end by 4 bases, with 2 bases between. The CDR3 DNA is TGTGCCTGGAGTAATAATGAAAAACTGTTTTTT. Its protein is CAWSNNEKLFF.

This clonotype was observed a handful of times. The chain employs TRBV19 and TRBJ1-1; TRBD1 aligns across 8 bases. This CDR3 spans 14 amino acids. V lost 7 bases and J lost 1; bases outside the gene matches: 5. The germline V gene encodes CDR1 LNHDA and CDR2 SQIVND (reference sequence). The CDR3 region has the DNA TGTGCCAGTACCCAGGGGGCAAGGAACACTGAAGCTTTCTTT. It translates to CASTQGARNTEAFF.

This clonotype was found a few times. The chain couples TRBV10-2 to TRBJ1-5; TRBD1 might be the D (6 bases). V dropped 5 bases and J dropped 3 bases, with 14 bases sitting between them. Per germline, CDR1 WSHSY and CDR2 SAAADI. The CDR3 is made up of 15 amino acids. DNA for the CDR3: TGCGCCAGCAGTTTAGGGGGACATTTCAATCAGCCCCAGCATTTT. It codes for CASSLGGHFNQPQHF.

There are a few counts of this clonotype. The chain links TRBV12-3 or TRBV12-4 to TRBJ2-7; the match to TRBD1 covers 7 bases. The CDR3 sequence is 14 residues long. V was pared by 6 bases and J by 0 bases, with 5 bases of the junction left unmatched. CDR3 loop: CASRRAGGSYEQYF. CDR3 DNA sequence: TGTGCCAGCAGAAGGGCAGGGGGCTCCTACGAGCAGTACTTC.

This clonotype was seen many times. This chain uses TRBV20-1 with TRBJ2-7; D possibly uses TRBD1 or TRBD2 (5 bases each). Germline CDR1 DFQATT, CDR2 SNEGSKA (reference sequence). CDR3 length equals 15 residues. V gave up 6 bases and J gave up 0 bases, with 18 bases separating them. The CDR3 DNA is TGCAGTGCCCTGGATGGGGGTCACCCCTCCTACGAGCAGTACTTC. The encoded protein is CSALDGGHPSYEQYF.

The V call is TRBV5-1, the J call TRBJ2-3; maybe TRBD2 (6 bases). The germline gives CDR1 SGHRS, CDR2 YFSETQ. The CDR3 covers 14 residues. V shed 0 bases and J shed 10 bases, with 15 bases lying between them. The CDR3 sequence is CASSLVLAASAQYF. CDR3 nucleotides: TGCGCCAGCAGCTTGGTTCTGGCGGCTAGCGCGCAGTATTTT.

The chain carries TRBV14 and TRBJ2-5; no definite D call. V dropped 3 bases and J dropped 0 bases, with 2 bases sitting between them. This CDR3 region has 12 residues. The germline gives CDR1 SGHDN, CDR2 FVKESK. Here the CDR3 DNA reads TGTGCCAGCAGCCAGAACCAAGAGACCCAGTACTTC. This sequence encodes CASSQNQETQYF.